The 30 T cell receptor beta chains presented below share a single source sample, sequenced in a study of cytomegalovirus exposure and HLA in healthy donors (dated by TCRdb to about 2017). The library was generated by the immunoSEQ multiplex PCR assay. TCRdb obtained this table from immuneACCESS and retained in-frame rearrangements with V and J assigned. These tables miss some clones; where compared with another copy, unresolved V genes account for less than half of the shortfall, and the remainder is unexplained. The sample table holds around 60,000 clones, of which about 92% were seen once. 1.3% of the sample rests with the top ten. Specimen: PBMCs. The receptors come from a woman younger than 30 in good health and CMV-seronegative.

V gene TRBV7-2 combines with J gene TRBJ2-3; D is perhaps TRBD2 (6 bases). The V and J ends lost 4 bases and 0 bases respectively, with 11 bases between them. This CDR3 is built from 15 residues. Germline values: CDR1 SGHTA, CDR2 FQGNSA. The DNA for the CDR3 is TGTGCCAGCAGCTATGATAGCGGTAGCACAGATACGCAGTATTTT. Translation gives CASSYDSGSTDTQYF.

This chain links TRBV27 with TRBJ2-3; D gene unclear. Between the trimmed V and J ends, which lost 2 bases and 6 bases, there was a span of 9 bases. Germline CDR1 and CDR2: MNHEY and SMNVEV (reference sequence). CDR3 size: 13 residues. The DNA for the CDR3 is TGTGCCAGCAGTTTAGCCTGGCCCGATACGCAGTATTTT. This gives the protein CASSLAWPDTQYF.

This clone occurred a few times. This sequence joins TRBV28 and TRBJ1-6, with TRBD1 matching 7 bases. The ends lost 7 bases at V and 7 bases at J; junction bases unmatched: 4. Germline CDR1 is MDHEN and CDR2 is SYDVKM. The CDR3 runs 13 residues. The CDR3 here is CASKTGNNSPLHF. The CDR3 region has the DNA TGTGCCAGCAAGACAGGGAACAATTCACCCCTCCACTTT.

The chain combines TRBV7-6 with TRBJ1-1, with no clear D. From germline, CDR1 is SGHVS and CDR2 FNYEAQ. Trimming removed 8 bases from V and 4 bases from J, with 17 bases in between. The CDR3 contains 14 residues. In nucleotides, the CDR3 is TGTGCCAGCTTCCCCGGGGTGGGCCCCACTGAAGCTTTCTTT. It specifies CASFPGVGPTEAFF. The entire variable domain, with the rest obtained from reference TRBV7-6 and TRBJ1-1, is as follows: GAGVSQSPRYKVTKRGQDVALRCDPISGHVSLYWYRQALGQGPEFLTYFNYEAQQDKSGLPNDRFSAERPEGSISTLTIQRTEQRDSAMYRCASFPGVGPTEAFFGQGTRLTVV.

The J gene is TRBJ2-2, the V gene TRBV5-1; D is uncertain. The CDR3 runs 17 residues. Germline V lookup: CDR1 SGHRS, CDR2 YFSETQ. The V end was cut by 5 bases, the J end by 4 bases, with 21 bases between. The CDR3 is CASSEDSSIVGTGELFF. For the CDR3, the DNA is TGCGCCAGCAGTGAAGACTCTAGTATTGTGGGCACCGGGGAGCTGTTTTTT.

CDR3 nucleotides: TGTGCCAGCAGCGTACGCGGGACTGGGGTAGATACGCAGTATTTT. The encoded protein is CASSVRGTGVDTQYF. V gene TRBV9 combines with J gene TRBJ2-3; D might be TRBD2 (6 bases). The germline V and J ends were trimmed by 1 base and 5 bases, with 14 bases remaining between them. Germline loops: CDR1 SGDLS, CDR2 YYNGEE. The CDR3 extends over 15 amino acids.

The CDR3 region has the DNA TGTGCCAGCAGTCCGGGACACGCGAACACCGGGGAGCTGTTTTTT. Encoded protein: CASSPGHANTGELFF. J is TRBJ2-2 and V is TRBV5-5; D perhaps matches TRBD1 (6 bases). The V end was cut by 5 bases, the J end by 0 bases, with 11 bases between. The CDR3 contains 15 residues. CDR1 is SGHKS, CDR2 YYEKEE, per germline (reference sequence).

The rearrangement uses TRBV11-1 and TRBJ1-1; D not resolved. Trimming removed 2 bases from V and 3 bases from J, with 19 bases in between. CDR1 is SGHAT and CDR2 is FQDESV in the germline V gene (reference sequence). The CDR3 covers 17 residues. As DNA, the CDR3 is TGTGCCAGCAGCTTATCAGGCACGCTGGGCCCATACACTGAAGCTTTCTTT. Its protein is CASSLSGTLGPYTEAFF.

The V gene is TRBV6-1, the J gene TRBJ2-7, with a possible D match to TRBD1 (6 bases). This CDR3 contains 14 residues. V lost 3 bases, J lost 2 bases, and 11 bases lay in between. CDR1 is MNHNS and CDR2 is SASEGT in the germline V gene. The CDR3 nucleotides are TGTGCCAGCAGTGAGGACAGCCTGACCTACGAGCAGTACTTC. Protein: CASSEDSLTYEQYF.

A single count supports this clone. The V and J genes are TRBV19 and TRBJ1-5, with D perhaps TRBD1 (5 bases). CDR3 size: 15 residues. Germline V CDR1 and CDR2: LNHDA, SQIVND (reference sequence). Trimming shortened V by 1 base and J by 5 bases, and 12 bases separated the two germline ends. The CDR3 here is CASSIGRAHDQPQHF. The DNA of the CDR3 is TGTGCCAGTAGTATAGGCAGGGCCCATGATCAGCCCCAGCATTTT.

V usage is TRBV29-1 and J usage is TRBJ2-5; TRBD1 agrees at 7 bases. CDR1 and CDR2 (germline): SQVTM, ANQGSEA. The CDR3 is 14 amino acids. The J segment lost 5 bases and the V segment lost 3 bases, leaving 9 bases of the junction unmatched. The CDR3 DNA reads TGCAGCGTTGACGACTCCAGGGGGTCGGAGACCCAGTACTTC. The encoded protein is CSVDDSRGSETQYF.

The chain is built from TRBV7-9 and TRBJ1-6; D may be TRBD1 (6 bases). CDR1 SEHNR and CDR2 FQNEAQ come from the germline V gene (reference sequence). The V end lost 3 bases, the J end lost 5 bases, and 8 bases lay between the germline ends. The CDR3 covers 14 residues. The CDR3 spells CASSLDSHNSPLHF. DNA of the CDR3: TGTGCCAGCAGCTTGGACAGCCATAATTCACCCCTCCACTTT.

The table lists this clone with a count of one. The rearrangement joins TRBV18 to TRBJ2-5, with D tentatively TRBD2 (5 bases). The CDR3 is 15 residues long. V lost 3 bases, J lost 3 bases, and 14 bases lay in between. Per germline, CDR1 KGHSH and CDR2 LQKENI. CDR3 sequence: CASSPGFDYEETQYF. The DNA for the CDR3 is TGTGCCAGCTCACCGGGGTTTGACTACGAAGAGACCCAGTACTTC.

V and J are TRBV4-3 and TRBJ2-6; D gene ambiguous. The CDR3 covers 16 residues. Germline V gives CDR1 LGHNA, CDR2 YSLEER. V was clipped by 6 bases and J by 2 bases, with 14 bases between them. The CDR3 spells CASSGRRPPGANVLTF. The CDR3 bases are TGCGCCAGCAGTGGGCGTCGACCTCCTGGGGCCAACGTCCTGACTTTC.

J is TRBJ2-3 and V is TRBV30, with 10 bases that match TRBD2. With V trimmed by 3 bases and J by 2 bases, 2 bases remained unmatched. CDR3 length: 14 residues. Germline V CDR1 and CDR2: GTSNPN, SVGIG (reference sequence). CDR3 sequence: CAWRTSGVTDTQYF. The CDR3 DNA reads as TGTGCCTGGAGAACTAGCGGGGTCACAGATACGCAGTATTTT.

A single count supports this clone. The chain carries TRBV18 and TRBJ1-1, with no clear D. V was cut by 3 bases and J by 2 bases, with 13 bases left in between. Germline V CDR1 and CDR2: KGHSH, LQKENI. The CDR3 spans 15 residues. CDR3 in amino acids: CASSPATGINTEAFF. The CDR3 DNA sequence: TGTGCCAGCTCACCCGCGACGGGGATTAACACTGAAGCTTTCTTT.

This chain connects TRBV9 to TRBJ1-1; no clear D. The germline gives CDR1 SGDLS, CDR2 YYNGEE. CDR3 size: 13 residues. Trimming removed 1 base at V and 0 bases at J, with 4 bases between. CDR3 protein: CASSVSMNTEAFF. The CDR3 coding sequence is TGTGCCAGCAGCGTAAGCATGAACACTGAAGCTTTCTTT.

This sequence joins TRBV7-9 and TRBJ2-3, with a tentative D call TRBD2 (7 bases). The CDR3 is 13 amino acids. Trimming stripped 7 bases from V and 4 bases from J, with 12 bases between. In germline, CDR1 is SEHNR, CDR2 FQNEAQ (reference sequence). The CDR3 DNA reads as TGTGCCAGCACCATGGGGGGGCCAGATACGCAGTATTTT. Its translation: CASTMGGPDTQYF.

This clone was found a few times. V and J are TRBV6-5 and TRBJ2-7; the D gene is possibly TRBD2 (5 bases). V lost 6 bases to trimming and J lost 7 bases, with 13 bases between them. CDR3 length: 12 amino acids. Germline V gene lookup returns CDR1 MNHEY and CDR2 SVGAGI. The CDR3 DNA follows: TGTGCCAGCAGGTTCGACTCGGGGGAGCAGTACTTC. This codes for CASRFDSGEQYF.

This chain uses TRBV5-6 with TRBJ1-2; D gene uncertain. The CDR3 consists of 14 residues. V was clipped by 6 bases and J by 2 bases, with 14 bases between them. The germline V gene has CDR1 SGHDT and CDR2 YYEEEE. The CDR3 protein is CASIRRELNYGYTF. DNA for the CDR3: TGTGCCAGCATCCGCCGGGAATTAAACTATGGCTACACCTTC. The full variable domain, completed using reference TRBV5-6 and TRBJ1-2, is DAGVTQSPTHLIKTRGQQVTLRCSPKSGHDTVSWYQQALGQGPQFIFQYYEEEERQRGNFPDRFSGHQFPNYSSELNVNALLLGDSALYLCASIRRELNYGYTFGSGTRLTVV.

The V call is TRBV6-5, the J call TRBJ1-1; D remains ambiguous. The V gene's germline CDR1 is MNHEY and CDR2 SVGAGI. V was cut by 2 bases and J by 5 bases, with 15 bases left in between. The CDR3 consists of 15 residues. This CDR3 reads CASSYEEGIRTEAFF. The CDR3 DNA sequence: TGTGCCAGCAGTTACGAGGAGGGTATAAGGACTGAAGCTTTCTTT.

The J gene is TRBJ2-2, the V gene TRBV5-4, with D maybe TRBD1 (5 bases). The germline gives CDR1 SGHNT, CDR2 YYREEE (reference sequence). This CDR3 is 12 amino acids long. V was pared by 2 bases and J by 11 bases, with 10 bases between. CDR3 protein: CASSLPDRELFF. CDR3 nucleotides: TGTGCCAGCAGCTTACCCGACAGAGAGCTGTTTTTT.

The gene calls are TRBV5-6 and TRBJ2-5; 9 bases agree with TRBD1. The CDR3 extends over 15 amino acids. The junction had 5 bases not matched to a gene; V was cut back by 0 bases and J by 5 bases. The germline V gene encodes CDR1 SGHDT and CDR2 YYEEEE. The CDR3 DNA is TGTGCCAGCAGCTTGGGACAGGGGGGAACGGAGACCCAGTACTTC. This sequence encodes CASSLGQGGTETQYF.

This clone was seen a single time. The V gene is TRBV27, the J gene TRBJ2-7; perhaps TRBD2 as D (5 bases). The CDR3 is 13 amino acids. CDR1 is MNHEY and CDR2 is SMNVEV in the germline V gene (reference sequence). The germline V and J ends were trimmed by 5 bases and 1 base, with 9 bases remaining between them. The CDR3 spells CASSEGSSYEQYF. The DNA for the CDR3 is TGTGCCAGCAGTGAGGGCTCATCCTACGAGCAGTACTTC.

This clone showed up just once. The chain recombines TRBV27 with TRBJ2-5; 7 nucleotides match TRBD1. There are 14 residues in the CDR3. J lost 4 bases, V lost 5 bases, and 7 bases had no gene match. CDR1 and CDR2 (germline): MNHEY, SMNVEV (reference sequence). The CDR3 DNA reads TGTGCCAGCAGTCAACCGGGACAGTTAGAGACCCAGTACTTC. As protein: CASSQPGQLETQYF.

This chain links TRBV29-1 with TRBJ2-1, with TRBD2 matching 7 bases. The V gene end was trimmed by 4 bases and the J gene end by 3 bases; junction bases not matched to a gene: 6. CDR1 is SQVTM and CDR2 is ANQGSEA in the germline V gene. The CDR3 consists of 14 residues. The CDR3 DNA follows: TGCAGCGTTGGTGGGCGGGAGATCTACAATGAGCAGTTCTTC. Translating it yields CSVGGREIYNEQFF.

This chain connects TRBV9 to TRBJ2-1; TRBD2 matches at 14 bases. Germline assignment: CDR1 SGDLS and CDR2 YYNGEE. V shed 1 base and J 9 bases; nucleotides not matched to a gene: 6. The CDR3 length is 16 residues. CDR3 sequence (DNA): TGTGCCAGCAGCGTACGACTAGCGGGAGGGCTCGGTGAGCAGTTCTTC. Its translation: CASSVRLAGGLGEQFF.

The table lists this clone with a few counts. The chain is built from TRBV5-8 and TRBJ1-5, with D hard to call. The V end lost 2 bases, the J end lost 3 bases, and 12 bases lay between the germline ends. The CDR3 is made up of 15 amino acids. Germline CDR1 and CDR2: SGHTS and YDEGEE. The CDR3 nucleotides are TGTGCCAGCAGCTTACCGGGATGGTACAATCAGCCCCAGCATTTT. This sequence encodes CASSLPGWYNQPQHF.

V usage is TRBV28 and J usage is TRBJ2-5; D gene uncertain. The CDR3 length is 13 residues. V lost 5 bases and J 1 base, leaving 8 bases between the germline ends. The germline CDR1 and CDR2 sequences are MDHEN and SYDVKM. CDR3 in DNA: TGTGCCAGCAGTCCCGGGTTCCAAGAGACCCAGTACTTC. This codes for CASSPGFQETQYF.

The J gene is TRBJ1-1, the V gene TRBV10-2, with a possible D match to TRBD1 (6 bases). V shed 3 bases and J shed 0 bases, with 11 bases lying between them. This CDR3 is built from 15 residues. CDR1 and CDR2 from the germline V gene are WSHSY and SAAADI. CDR3 amino acids: CASSEGGDLNTEAFF. The CDR3 DNA is TGCGCCAGCAGTGAAGGGGGGGACCTGAACACTGAAGCTTTCTTT.